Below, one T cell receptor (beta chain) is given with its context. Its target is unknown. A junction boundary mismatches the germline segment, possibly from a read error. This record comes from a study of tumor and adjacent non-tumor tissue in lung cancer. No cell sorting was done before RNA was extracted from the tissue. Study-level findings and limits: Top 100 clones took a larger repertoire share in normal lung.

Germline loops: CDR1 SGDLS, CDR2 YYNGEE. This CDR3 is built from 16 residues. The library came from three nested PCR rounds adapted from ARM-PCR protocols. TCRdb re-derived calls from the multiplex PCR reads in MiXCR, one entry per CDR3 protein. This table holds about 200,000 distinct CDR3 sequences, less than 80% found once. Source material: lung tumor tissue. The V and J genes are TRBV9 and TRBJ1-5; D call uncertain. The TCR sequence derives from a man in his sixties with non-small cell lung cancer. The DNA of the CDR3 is TGTACCAGCAACACCGCTCAGAAGAATAGCAATCAGCCCCAGCATTTT. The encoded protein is CTSNTAQKNSNQPQHF.